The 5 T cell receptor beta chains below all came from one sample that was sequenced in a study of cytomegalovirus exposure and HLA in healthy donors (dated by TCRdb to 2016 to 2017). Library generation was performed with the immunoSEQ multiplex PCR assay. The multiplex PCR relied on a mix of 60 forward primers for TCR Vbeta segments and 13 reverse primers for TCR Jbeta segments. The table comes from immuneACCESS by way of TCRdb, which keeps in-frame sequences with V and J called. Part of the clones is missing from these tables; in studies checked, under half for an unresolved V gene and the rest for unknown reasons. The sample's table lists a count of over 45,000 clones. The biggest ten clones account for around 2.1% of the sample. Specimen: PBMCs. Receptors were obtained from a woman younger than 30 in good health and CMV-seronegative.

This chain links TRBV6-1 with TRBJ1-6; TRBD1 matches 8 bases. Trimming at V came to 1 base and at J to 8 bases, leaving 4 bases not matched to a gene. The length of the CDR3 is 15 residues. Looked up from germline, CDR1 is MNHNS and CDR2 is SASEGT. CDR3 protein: CASSEDGTGDSPLHF. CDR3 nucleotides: TGTGCCAGCAGTGAAGACGGGACAGGAGATTCACCCCTCCACTTT.

The CDR3 sequence: CAVRTGFGAFF. CDR3 coding DNA: TGTGCCGTCCGAACAGGTTTCGGCGCTTTCTTT. The rearrangement links TRBV19 to TRBJ1-1, with D possibly matching TRBD1 (5 bases). Germline assignment: CDR1 LNHDA and CDR2 SQIVND (reference sequence). The CDR3 length is 11 residues. The germline V and J ends were trimmed by 11 bases and 11 bases, with 18 bases remaining between them.

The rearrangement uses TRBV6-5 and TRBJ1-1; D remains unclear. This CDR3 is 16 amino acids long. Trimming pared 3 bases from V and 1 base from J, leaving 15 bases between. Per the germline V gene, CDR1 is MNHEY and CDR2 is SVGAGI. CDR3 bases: TGTGCCAGCAGTTATTATTTCCCGGCAGGGAACACTGAAGCTTTCTTT. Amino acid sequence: CASSYYFPAGNTEAFF.

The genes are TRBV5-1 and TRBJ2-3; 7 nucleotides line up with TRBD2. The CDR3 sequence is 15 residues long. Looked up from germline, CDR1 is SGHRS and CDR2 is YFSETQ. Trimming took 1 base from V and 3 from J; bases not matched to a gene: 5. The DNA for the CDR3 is TGCGCCAGCAGCTTGAACAGGCGGGAGACAGATACGCAGTATTTT. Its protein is CASSLNRRETDTQYF.

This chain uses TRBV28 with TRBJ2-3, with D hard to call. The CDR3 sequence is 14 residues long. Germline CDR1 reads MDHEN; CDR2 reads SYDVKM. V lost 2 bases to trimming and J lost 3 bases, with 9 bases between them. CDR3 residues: CASSLTFGTDTQYF. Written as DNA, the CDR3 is TGTGCCAGCAGTTTAACGTTCGGTACAGATACGCAGTATTTT.